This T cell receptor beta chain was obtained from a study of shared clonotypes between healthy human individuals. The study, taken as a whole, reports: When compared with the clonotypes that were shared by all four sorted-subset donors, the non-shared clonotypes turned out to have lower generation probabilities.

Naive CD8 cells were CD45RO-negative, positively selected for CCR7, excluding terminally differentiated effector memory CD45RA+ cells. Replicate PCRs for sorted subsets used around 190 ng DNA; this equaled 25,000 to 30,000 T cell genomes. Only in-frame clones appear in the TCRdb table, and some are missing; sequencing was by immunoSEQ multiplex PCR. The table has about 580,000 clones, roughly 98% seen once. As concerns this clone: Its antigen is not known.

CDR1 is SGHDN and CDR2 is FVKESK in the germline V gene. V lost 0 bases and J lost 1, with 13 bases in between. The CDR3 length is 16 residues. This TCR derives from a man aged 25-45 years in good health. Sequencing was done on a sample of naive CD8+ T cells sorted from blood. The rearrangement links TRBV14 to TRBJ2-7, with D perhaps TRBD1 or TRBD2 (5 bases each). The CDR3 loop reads CASSQDIEGRSYEQYF. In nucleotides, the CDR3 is TGTGCCAGCAGCCAAGATATCGAGGGGCGATCCTACGAGCAGTACTTC. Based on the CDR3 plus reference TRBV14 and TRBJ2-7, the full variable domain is EAGVTQFPSHSVIEKGQTVTLRCDPISGHDNLYWYRRVMGKEIKFLLHFVKESKQDESGMPNNRFLAERTGGTYSTLKVQPAELEDSGVYFCASSQDIEGRSYEQYFGPGTRLTVT.